One and the same sample provided the 9 T cell receptor beta chains below, sequenced in a study of T cell responses to AZD1222 COVID-19 vaccine. This table comes from immunoSEQ multiplex PCR, and its TCRdb copy is limited to in-frame clones, with some not included. The repertoire holds under 150,000 clones, with around 92% as singletons. The sample was peripheral blood, taken on day 0 of AZD1222 vaccination. The receptors originated from an adult in good health.

The rearrangement joins TRBV3-1 (or the pseudogene TRBV3-2) to TRBJ2-5, with 11 bases that match TRBD1. Germline values: CDR1 LGHDT, CDR2 YNNKEL (reference sequence). The CDR3 contains 15 residues. Trimming took 2 bases from V and 4 from J; bases not matched to a gene: 3. The CDR3 DNA reads as TGTGCCAGCAGCCAACGGACAGGGGGCGCAGAGACCCAGTACTTC. Its protein product is CASSQRTGGAETQYF.

The V and J genes are TRBV10-3 and TRBJ1-1; no definite D call. CDR3 length: 15 amino acids. From germline, CDR1 is ENHRY and CDR2 SYGVKD. V was cut by 0 bases and J by 1 base, with 9 bases left in between. CDR3 DNA sequence: TGTGCCATCAGTGAGTCTCGGGGAGGGAACACTGAAGCTTTCTTT. Amino acid sequence: CAISESRGGNTEAFF.

The gene calls are TRBV3-1 (or the pseudogene TRBV3-2) and TRBJ2-1; tentatively, D is TRBD2 (6 bases). Trimming pared 4 bases from V and 4 bases from J, leaving 17 bases between. This CDR3 is 16 amino acids long. CDR1 is LGHDT, CDR2 YNNKEL, per germline (reference sequence). This CDR3 is CASSLNGLAIYNEQFF. Here the CDR3 DNA reads TGTGCCAGCAGCCTGAACGGTCTAGCGATTTACAATGAGCAGTTCTTC.

Here the CDR3 reads CASSRQGQETQYF. DNA for the CDR3: TGTGCCAGCAGCCGACAGGGCCAAGAGACCCAGTACTTC. The chain has TRBV6-5 and TRBJ2-5; 7 bases are a match to TRBD1. The V segment lost 6 bases and the J segment 1 base; nucleotides outside the gene matches: 2. This CDR3 region has 13 residues. Germline CDR1 and CDR2: MNHEY and SVGAGI.

This chain uses TRBV13 with TRBJ2-7; 10 nucleotides match TRBD1. Germline V gives CDR1 PRHDT, CDR2 FYEKMQ (reference sequence). V lost 5 bases to trimming and J lost 2 bases; unmatched junction nucleotides: 6. This CDR3 region has 15 residues. CDR3 nucleotide sequence: TGTGCCAGCAGCCCCGGGACAGGGGACACCTACGAGCAGTACTTC. It specifies CASSPGTGDTYEQYF.

The chain joins TRBV4-1 to TRBJ1-2, with D possibly matching TRBD1 (6 bases). Germline CDR1 MGHRA, CDR2 YSYEKL. CDR3 length: 14 residues. The V gene lost 6 bases and the J gene lost 4 bases, with 15 bases spanning the gap. The CDR3: CASSPTGLSYGYTF. The CDR3 DNA reads TGCGCCAGCAGTCCCACAGGGCTGAGCTATGGCTACACCTTC.

This clone was observed once. The chain uses TRBV29-1 and TRBJ1-1; 8 bases fit TRBD1. This CDR3 contains 12 residues. CDR1 SQVTM and CDR2 ANQGSEA come from the germline V gene. Germline trimming cut 0 bases from V and 7 bases from J; bases unmatched to any gene: 1. The CDR3 nucleotides read TGCAGCGTTGAAGAGGACAGGGTTGAAGCTTTCTTT. Amino acid sequence: CSVEEDRVEAFF.

This clone was detected only a few times. The chain is built from TRBV9 and TRBJ2-2; 9 positions agree with TRBD1. Germline loops: CDR1 SGDLS, CDR2 YYNGEE. The CDR3 loop spans 16 amino acids. Losses at the gene ends were 3 bases for V and 3 bases for J; bases not matched to a gene: 6. CDR3 sequence reads: CASSAGQGYYTGELFF. In nucleotides, the CDR3 is TGTGCCAGCAGCGCCGGACAGGGGTACTACACCGGGGAGCTGTTTTTT.

With regard to this clone: The sample holds other DNA sequences that translate to the same CDR3. This chain uses TRBV19 with TRBJ2-7; D might be TRBD2 (6 bases). The CDR3 is made up of 13 amino acids. From germline, CDR1 is LNHDA and CDR2 SQIVND (reference sequence). V was pared by 3 bases and J by 2 bases, with 8 bases between. CDR3 DNA sequence: TGTGCCAGTAGTATTGGGACTCCCTACGAGCAGTACTTC. Translating it yields CASSIGTPYEQYF.